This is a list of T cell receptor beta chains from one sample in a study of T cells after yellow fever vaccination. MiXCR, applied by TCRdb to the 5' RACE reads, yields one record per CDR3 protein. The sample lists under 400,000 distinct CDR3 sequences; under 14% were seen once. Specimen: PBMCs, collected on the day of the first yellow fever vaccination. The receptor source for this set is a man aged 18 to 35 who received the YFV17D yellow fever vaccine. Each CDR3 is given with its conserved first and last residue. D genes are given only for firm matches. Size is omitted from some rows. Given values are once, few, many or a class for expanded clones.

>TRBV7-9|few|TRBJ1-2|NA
CASSDNSRGAGGYTF
TGTGCCAGCAGCGATAATTCGCGAGGGGCGGGTGGCTACACCTTC
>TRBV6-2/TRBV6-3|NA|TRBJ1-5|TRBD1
CASTVRIGQGGNQPQHF
TGTGCCAGCACCGTTAGAATCGGACAGGGAGGCAATCAGCCCCAGCATTTT
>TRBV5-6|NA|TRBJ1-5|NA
CASSLYGGGQPQHF
TGTGCCAGCAGCTTGTACGGGGGCGGCCAGCCCCAGCATTTT
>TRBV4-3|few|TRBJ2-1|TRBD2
CASSQGAGVFVAGPQGEQFF
TGCGCCAGCAGCCAAGGCGCGGGGGTATTCGTAGCGGGGCCCCAGGGTGAGCAGTTCTTC
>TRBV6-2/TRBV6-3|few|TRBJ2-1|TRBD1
CASKGANNEQFF
TGTGCCAGCAAGGGGGCGAACAATGAGCAGTTCTTC
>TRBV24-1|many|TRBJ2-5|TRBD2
CATSPSGVETQYF
TGTGCCACCAGTCCTAGCGGGGTAGAGACCCAGTACTTC
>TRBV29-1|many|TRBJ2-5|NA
CSVDFPAGETQYF
TGCAGCGTTGATTTTCCAGCAGGCGAGACCCAGTACTTC
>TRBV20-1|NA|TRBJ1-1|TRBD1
CSANRGTEAFF
TGCAGTGCAAACAGGGGGACTGAAGCTTTCTTT
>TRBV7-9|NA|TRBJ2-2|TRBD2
CASSLYAGVDTGELFF
TGTGCCAGCAGCTTGTACGCGGGGGTCGACACCGGGGAGCTGTTTTTT
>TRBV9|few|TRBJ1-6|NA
CASSAVGRGDYNSPLHF
TGTGCCAGCAGCGCAGTTGGACGGGGCGATTATAATTCACCCCTCCACTTT
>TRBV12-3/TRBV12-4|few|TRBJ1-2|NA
CASSLSDNRGGYTF
TGTGCCAGCAGTTTGTCAGACAACCGGGGAGGCTACACCTTC
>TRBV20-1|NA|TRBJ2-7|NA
CFAIRPATDYEQYF
TGCTTTGCGATCCGCCCGGCCACAGACTACGAGCAGTACTTC
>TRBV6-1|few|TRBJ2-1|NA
CASSRGAWYNEQFF
TGTGCCAGCAGCAGGGGGGCCTGGTACAATGAGCAGTTCTTC
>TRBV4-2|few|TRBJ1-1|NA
CASSQDPGVMNTEAFF
TGTGCCAGCAGCCAAGATCCGGGGGTGATGAACACTGAAGCTTTCTTT
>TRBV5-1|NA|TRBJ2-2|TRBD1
CASDGTVGGELFF
TGCGCCAGCGACGGGACAGTTGGCGGGGAGCTGTTTTTT
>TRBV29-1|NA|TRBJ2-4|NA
CSAGSGTQYF
TGCAGCGCTGGGAGCGGAACGCAGTACTTC
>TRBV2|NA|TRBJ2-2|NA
CASVRQMAGELFF
TGTGCCAGCGTACGACAGATGGCCGGGGAGCTGTTTTTT
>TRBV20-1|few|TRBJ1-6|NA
CSALGGPGVHNSPLHF
TGCAGTGCCCTTGGGGGCCCAGGAGTCCATAATTCACCCCTCCACTTT
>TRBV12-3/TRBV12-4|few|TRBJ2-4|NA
CASTSVAKNIQYF
TGTGCCAGCACGTCCGTAGCCAAAAACATTCAGTACTTC
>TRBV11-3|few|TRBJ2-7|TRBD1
CASSSTGVLYF
TGTGCCAGCAGCTCGACAGGGGTACTGTACTTC
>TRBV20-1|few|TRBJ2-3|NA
CSAVLPGTTDTQYF
TGCAGTGCTGTCCTACCTGGGACGACAGATACGCAGTATTTT
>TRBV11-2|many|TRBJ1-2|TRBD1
CASRRTGDPYGYTF
TGTGCCAGCAGGCGGACAGGGGACCCCTATGGCTACACCTTC
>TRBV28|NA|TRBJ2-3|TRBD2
CASSLLAAGTDTQYF
TGTGCCAGCAGTTTGCTAGCGGCGGGCACAGATACGCAGTATTTT
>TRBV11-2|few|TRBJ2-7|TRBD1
CASSLVGQSYEQYF
TGTGCCAGCAGCTTAGTGGGACAGTCCTACGAGCAGTACTTC
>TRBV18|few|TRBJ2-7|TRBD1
CASSLRGGANKQYF
TGTGCCAGCTCCCTTAGAGGGGGCGCTAATAAGCAGTACTTC
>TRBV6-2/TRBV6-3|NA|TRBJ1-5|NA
CASADANQPQHF
TGTGCCAGCGCCGATGCCAATCAGCCCCAGCATTTT
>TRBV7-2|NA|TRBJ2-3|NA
CASSLTLRTDTQYF
TGTGCCAGCAGCTTAACTTTAAGGACAGATACGCAGTATTTT
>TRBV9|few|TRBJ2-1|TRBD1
CASSAGQGSEQFF
TGTGCCAGCAGCGCCGGACAGGGGAGTGAGCAGTTCTTC
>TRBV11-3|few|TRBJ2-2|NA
CASSKPTGTGELFF
TGTGCCAGCAGCAAACCTACAGGAACGGGGGAGCTGTTTTTT
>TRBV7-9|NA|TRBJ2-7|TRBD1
CASRRDSYEQYF
TGTGCCAGCAGGAGGGACAGCTACGAGCAGTACTTC
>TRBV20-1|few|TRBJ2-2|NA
CSARGTVDANTGELFF
TGCAGTGCTAGAGGGACAGTGGATGCGAACACCGGGGAGCTGTTTTTT
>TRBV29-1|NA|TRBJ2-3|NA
CSVDGTDTQYF
TGCAGCGTTGACGGAACAGATACGCAGTATTTT
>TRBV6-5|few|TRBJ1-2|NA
CASSYSKISGYTF
TGTGCCAGCAGTTACTCAAAGATCTCTGGCTACACCTTC
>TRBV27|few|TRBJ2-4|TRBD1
CASSATGGNIQYF
TGTGCCAGCAGCGCTACAGGGGGGAACATTCAGTACTTC
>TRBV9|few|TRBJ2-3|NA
CASSARPSYTDTQYF
TGTGCCAGCAGCGCCCGGCCGAGCTACACAGATACGCAGTATTTT
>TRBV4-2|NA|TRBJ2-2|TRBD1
CASSPGVFGTANTGELFF
TGTGCCAGCAGCCCAGGGGTGTTTGGGACAGCGAACACCGGGGAGCTGTTTTTT
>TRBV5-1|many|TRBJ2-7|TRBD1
CASSWRDRGLEQYF
TGCGCCAGCAGCTGGCGGGACAGGGGTCTCGAGCAGTACTTC
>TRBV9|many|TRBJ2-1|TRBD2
CASTAGGTAEQFF
TGTGCCAGCACAGCGGGGGGGACCGCTGAGCAGTTCTTC
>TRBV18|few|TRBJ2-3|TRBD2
CASSPRGASGPPTQYF
TGTGCCAGCTCGCCACGGGGGGCTAGCGGGCCCCCTACGCAGTATTTT
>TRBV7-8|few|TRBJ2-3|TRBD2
CASSLMKRGSTDTQYF
TGTGCCAGCAGCTTAATGAAGCGGGGGAGCACAGATACGCAGTATTTT
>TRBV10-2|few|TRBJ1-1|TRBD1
CASSEPGQGLTEAFF
TGCGCCAGCAGTGAGCCCGGACAGGGTTTGACTGAAGCTTTCTTT
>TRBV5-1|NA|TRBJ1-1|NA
CASSLEAPTTEAFF
TGCGCCAGCAGCTTGGAAGCCCCTACCACTGAAGCTTTCTTT
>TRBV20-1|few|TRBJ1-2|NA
CSATGQVYGYTF
TGCAGTGCTACGGGACAAGTCTATGGCTACACCTTC
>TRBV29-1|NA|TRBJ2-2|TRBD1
CSVEGGQGAVGELFF
TGCAGCGTGGAGGGAGGACAGGGGGCGGTCGGGGAGCTGTTTTTT
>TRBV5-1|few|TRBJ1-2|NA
CASSGLPNYGYTF
TGCGCCAGCAGCGGACTCCCAAACTATGGCTACACCTTC
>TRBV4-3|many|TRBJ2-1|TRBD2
CASSQELAGEGNEQFF
TGCGCCAGCAGCCAAGAGCTAGCGGGGGAAGGCAATGAGCAGTTCTTC
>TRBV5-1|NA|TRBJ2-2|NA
CASKDEANPPAGELFF
TGCGCCAGCAAGGATGAGGCTAACCCTCCTGCGGGGGAGCTGTTTTTT
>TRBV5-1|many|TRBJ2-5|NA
CASSGTRQETQYF
TGCGCCAGCAGTGGGACCCGCCAAGAGACCCAGTACTTC
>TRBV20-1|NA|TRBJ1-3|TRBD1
CSAARGGGNTIYF
TGCAGTGCTGCCAGGGGGGGTGGAAACACCATATATTTT
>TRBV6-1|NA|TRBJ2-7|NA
CASSESPFLVEQYF
TGTGCCAGCAGTGAATCTCCGTTCCTGGTCGAGCAGTACTTC
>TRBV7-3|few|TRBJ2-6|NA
CASSLRQSGANVLTF
TGTGCCAGCAGCTTACGGCAATCTGGGGCCAACGTCCTGACTTTC
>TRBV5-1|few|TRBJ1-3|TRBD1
CASSSGQGLSGNTIYF
TGCGCCAGCAGCTCCGGACAGGGCCTCTCTGGAAACACCATATATTTT
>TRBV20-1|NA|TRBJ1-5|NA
CSARDLYQPQHF
TGCAGTGCTAGAGATCTCTATCAGCCCCAGCATTTT
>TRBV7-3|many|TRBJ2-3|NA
CASSLTDGGADTQYF
TGTGCCAGCAGCTTGACCGATGGGGGGGCGGATACGCAGTATTTT
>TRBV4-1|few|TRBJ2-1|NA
CASSVGRGGTVGPNEQFF
TGCGCCAGCAGCGTTGGCAGAGGAGGGACAGTCGGCCCCAATGAGCAGTTCTTC
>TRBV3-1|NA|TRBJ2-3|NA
CASSQRGSTDTQYF
TGTGCCAGCAGCCAGAGGGGGTCGACAGATACGCAGTATTTT
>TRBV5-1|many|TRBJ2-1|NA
CASSLGGTSNEQFF
TGCGCCAGCAGCTTAGGGGGGACTTCCAATGAGCAGTTCTTC